The entry below describes one TCR beta chain. The ends lost 7 bases at V and 11 bases at J; junction bases unmatched: 16. This CDR3 has 14 residues. Germline values: CDR1 SNHLY, CDR2 FYNNEI. Adult donors, all healthy and HIV-negative, had no recent acute infections or vaccinations. Both subsets, CD45RA+ naive and CD45RA-negative memory, were split from the CD4+ cells. Evenly divided among several immunoSEQ plates was the genomic DNA of each subset. Sequenced by immunoSEQ multiplex PCR; TCRdb stores in-frame clones only, minus some. The table has 550,000 to 850,000 clones, approximately 77% seen once. This entry comes from a study of shared clonotypes between healthy human individuals.

Sample: memory CD4+ T cells sorted from blood. The subset denotes: CD45RA-negative fraction. This sequence originates from a woman under 40 in good health. V is TRBV2 and J is TRBJ1-1; TRBD1 agrees at 7 bases. CDR3: CASISDGRGRGAFF. The CDR3 DNA sequence: TGTGCCAGCATCTCTGACGGGAGGGGGCGCGGGGCTTTCTTT.